The 20 T cell receptor beta chains below come from one sample, sequenced in a study of T cell repertoires in cytomegalovirus infection. No antigen is known for these receptors. TCRdb independently ran MiXCR on the reads; one entry per CDR3 protein. Of about 920,000 distinct CDR3 sequences in the sample, 25% to 40% were seen once. The material sequenced was cultured CD8+ T cells from PBMCs, taken from culture after CMV antigen stimulation. Receptor source: a human donor in good health (CMV status not recorded). Some clones in this sample may be carry-over from other donors' samples.

The sample holds many counts of this clonotype. The J gene is TRBJ2-3, the V gene TRBV7-6; D gene ambiguous. The CDR3 has 16 residues. V shed 5 bases and J shed 5 bases, with 20 bases lying between them. CDR1 is SGHVS, CDR2 FNYEAQ, per germline. CDR3 sequence: CASSLPIDKGGDTQYF. The DNA for the CDR3 is TGTGCCAGCAGCCTCCCGATAGATAAGGGCGGAGATACGCAGTATTTT.

This sequence joins TRBV7-8 and TRBJ1-4; maybe TRBD1 (6 bases). The germline V gene encodes CDR1 SGHVS and CDR2 FQNEAQ. The CDR3 extends over 16 amino acids. The germline V and J ends were trimmed by 5 bases and 8 bases, with 21 bases remaining between them. The CDR3 protein is CASSPGGGQDGEKLFF. Written as DNA, the CDR3 is TGTGCCAGCAGCCCGGGGGGGGGCCAAGACGGAGAAAAACTGTTTTTT.

This clonotype was detected a few times. The chain couples TRBV7-9 to TRBJ2-5; 8 nucleotides align to TRBD2. This CDR3 contains 16 residues. The V gene end was trimmed by 5 bases and the J gene end by 2 bases; junction bases not matched to a gene: 10. Germline assignment: CDR1 SEHNR and CDR2 FQNEAQ (reference sequence). Here the CDR3 reads CASSQKASGLQETQYF. In DNA form, the CDR3 reads TGTGCCAGCAGCCAAAAGGCTAGCGGGCTACAAGAGACCCAGTACTTC.

This clonotype was counted a few times. V gene TRBV12-3 or TRBV12-4 combines with J gene TRBJ1-5, with TRBD1 as a possible D gene (5 bases). V was cut by 3 bases and J by 6 bases, with 15 bases left in between. The CDR3 extends over 15 amino acids. The CDR3 nucleotides are TGTGCCAGCAGTTTCGAGAAGGCAGGGCGTCAGCCCCAGCATTTT. Translating it yields CASSFEKAGRQPQHF.

The table lists this clonotype with a few counts. The V gene is TRBV7-9, the J gene TRBJ2-1, with D possibly being TRBD2 (5 bases). The germline V gene encodes CDR1 SEHNR and CDR2 FQNEAQ (reference sequence). The length of the CDR3 is 16 residues. The ends were cut back, 5 bases at V and 0 bases at J, with 14 bases in the middle. CDR3: CASSTPGLSSYNEQFF. The CDR3 DNA is TGTGCCAGCAGCACCCCGGGATTGAGCTCCTACAATGAGCAGTTCTTC. Looking up the rest from reference TRBV7-9 and TRBJ2-1 gives the full variable domain: DTGVSQNPRHKITKRGQNVTFRCDPISEHNRLYWYRQTLGQGPEFLTYFQNEAQLEKSRLLSDRFSAERPKGSFSTLEIQRTEQGDSAMYLCASSTPGLSSYNEQFFGPGTRLTVL.

The CDR3 DNA reads as TGTGCCAGCAGCTGGGGGGCCAGTTCGTCTGGAAACACCATATATTTT. This translates into CASSWGASSSGNTIYF. The chain joins TRBV5-6 to TRBJ1-3, with a possible D match to TRBD1 (6 bases). The CDR3 covers 16 residues. Germline CDR1 and CDR2: SGHDT and YYEEEE. The V end lost 3 bases, the J end lost 1 base, and 14 bases lay between the germline ends.

This clonotype was seen more than once but under ten times. V gene TRBV6-2 or TRBV6-3 combines with J gene TRBJ1-1, with TRBD1 matching over 7 bases. With V trimmed by 7 bases and J by 6 bases, 11 bases remained unmatched. The CDR3 runs 14 residues. Germline V gives CDR1 MNHEY, CDR2 SVGEGT. The CDR3 DNA follows: TGTGCCAGCACCCCACAGGGGAGGACTCCTGAAGCTTTCTTT. Its translation: CASTPQGRTPEAFF.

This clonotype was seen a few times. The V gene is TRBV12-5, the J gene TRBJ1-1; a weak D match, TRBD1 (5 bases). Germline assignment: CDR1 LGHNT and CDR2 FRNRAP. V lost 6 bases and J 4 bases, leaving 12 bases between the germline ends. The CDR3 has 13 amino acids. The CDR3 DNA sequence: TGTGCTAGTGGAGTATGGGGACTCACTGAAGCTTTCTTT. Translation: CASGVWGLTEAFF.

The chain links TRBV28 to TRBJ2-1, with D perhaps given as TRBD1 or TRBD2 (6 bases each). The CDR3 contains 17 residues. Germline V gene data show CDR1 as MDHEN and CDR2 as SYDVKM. V was trimmed by 2 bases and J by 6 bases, leaving 20 bases between them. The CDR3 coding sequence is TGTGCCAGCAGTTTACCCGGACATAGGGGGAGGCCCAATGAGCAGTTCTTC. Translation gives CASSLPGHRGRPNEQFF.

The genes are TRBV6-9 and TRBJ2-7, with D uncertain. Trimming took 10 bases from V and 1 from J, leaving 20 bases between them. The CDR3 runs 15 residues. CDR1 is MNHGY, CDR2 SVAAGI, per germline. The CDR3 sequence: CANRKSPEQSYEQYF. CDR3 DNA sequence: TGTGCCAACAGAAAATCTCCGGAACAGTCCTACGAGCAGTACTTC.

The chain employs TRBV10-1 and TRBJ2-7; tentative D call: TRBD2 (6 bases). CDR3 length equals 13 residues. Germline V lookup: CDR1 WNHNN, CDR2 SYGVQD (reference sequence). V shed 4 bases and J shed 2 bases, with 9 bases lying between them. The CDR3 nucleotides are TGCGCCAGCAGTGTGGGACTCGCCTACGAGCAGTACTTC. Translated: CASSVGLAYEQYF.

The chain links TRBV12-3 or TRBV12-4 to TRBJ2-5; 12 nucleotides agree with TRBD2. The ends lost 4 bases at V and 3 bases at J; junction bases unmatched: 9. The CDR3 is 17 amino acids. CDR3 protein: CASSSILRTSGEETQYF. CDR3 sequence (DNA): TGTGCCAGCAGTTCGATCCTCCGGACTAGCGGGGAAGAGACCCAGTACTTC.

This clonotype was counted between two and nine times. The rearrangement joins TRBV12-3 or TRBV12-4 to TRBJ1-2; D possibly corresponds to TRBD1 (6 bases). This CDR3 has 15 residues. V was pared by 7 bases and J by 3 bases, with 18 bases between. CDR3 sequence (DNA): TGTGCCAGCATCACCCGAGGCTCAGGGGACTATGGCTACACCTTC. Translated, it gives CASITRGSGDYGYTF.

This clonotype has a handful of counts. V is TRBV25-1 and J is TRBJ1-1; D is unresolved. CDR1 and CDR2 from the germline V gene are MGHDK and SYGVNS. V gave up 0 bases and J gave up 11 bases, with 16 bases separating them. The length of the CDR3 is 14 residues. The CDR3: CASSEYWAYTGAFF. CDR3 coding DNA: TGTGCCAGCAGTGAATACTGGGCTTACACGGGGGCTTTCTTT. Full variable domain (outside the CDR3, taken from reference TRBV25-1 and TRBJ1-1): EADIYQTPRYLVIGTGKKITLECSQTMGHDKMYWYQQDPGMELHLIHYSYGVNSTEKGDLSSESTVSRIRTEHFPLTLESARPSHTSQYLCASSEYWAYTGAFFGQGTRLTVV.

This clonotype has a handful of counts. V gene TRBV12-3 or TRBV12-4 combines with J gene TRBJ1-5; D is unclear. The CDR3 sequence is 16 residues long. Trimming removed 4 bases from V and 5 bases from J, with 18 bases in between. The CDR3 spells CASSSESVDNDQPQHF. In nucleotides, the CDR3 is TGTGCCAGCAGTTCGGAGTCAGTTGACAATGATCAGCCCCAGCATTTT.

This chain joins TRBV15 and TRBJ1-5; tentatively, D is TRBD1 (5 bases). Trimming cost V 0 bases and J 0 bases, with 21 bases left between them. CDR3 size: 20 residues. Germline V gene sequence: CDR1 LNHNV, CDR2 YYDKDF (reference sequence). This CDR3 reads CATSRDIGDRVDNSNQPQHF. In nucleotides, the CDR3 is TGTGCCACCAGCAGAGATATCGGGGACCGAGTTGACAATAGCAATCAGCCCCAGCATTTT.

With regard to this clonotype: A clone one base away is much larger, so this may be a read error. DNA for the CDR3: TGTGTCAGCAGCTTAGTTGGACTAGCCGTTGGGGAGACCCAGTACTTC. Translating gives CVSSLVGLAVGETQYF. V is TRBV7-3 and J is TRBJ2-5; 8 nucleotides agree with TRBD2. The CDR3 spans 16 residues. CDR1 and CDR2 from the germline V gene are SGHTA and FQGTGA.

This clonotype was found many times. The chain recombines TRBV6-1 with TRBJ2-7; the D call may be TRBD1 or TRBD2 (5 bases each). The V gene's germline CDR1 is MNHNS and CDR2 SASEGT. The CDR3 loop spans 15 amino acids. Trimming took off 4 bases at V and 3 bases at J, with 16 bases between the two ends. CDR3 nucleotide sequence: TGTGCCAGCAGTGCCCCCCGGGGCCCGTACTACGAGCAGTACTTC. It specifies CASSAPRGPYYEQYF.

This chain uses TRBV28 with TRBJ1-6; D call uncertain. The germline V gene has CDR1 MDHEN and CDR2 SYDVKM. CDR3 length: 12 residues. V was clipped by 2 bases and J by 8 bases, with 4 bases between them. The CDR3 protein is CASSLEYSPLHF. CDR3 DNA: TGTGCCAGCAGTTTAGAGTATTCACCCCTCCACTTT.

The chain uses TRBV7-9 and TRBJ2-4; D is possibly TRBD2 (5 bases). The germline V gene has CDR1 SEHNR and CDR2 FQNEAQ (reference sequence). This CDR3 has 16 amino acids. With 5 bases removed from V and 2 bases from J, the gap between germline ends came to 16 bases. Written as DNA, the CDR3 is TGTGCCAGCAGCCAGTATTTGGGCGGGTCCAAAAACATTCAGTACTTC. Protein product: CASSQYLGGSKNIQYF.